This T cell receptor beta chain was retrieved from a study of CDR3 diversity in severe acne. Using its own MiXCR run on the PCR reads, TCRdb lists one record per CDR3 protein. The repertoire includes 79,000 or so distinct CDR3 sequences, roughly 49% of them detected once, and approximately 10% sits in the top ten. This clonotype was detected ten times or more. Germline V gives CDR1 MNHEY, CDR2 SMNVEV (reference sequence). CDR3 size: 14 residues. V was cut by 3 bases and J by 9 bases, with 12 bases left in between. This sequence joins TRBV27 and TRBJ1-6; unclear D gene. What was sequenced was blood. The TCR sequence derives from a male donor with severe acne vulgaris. Written as DNA, the CDR3 is TGTGCCAGCAGTTTGGTGAGCCCCCGTTCACCCCTCCACTTT. Protein: CASSLVSPRSPLHF.